A single sample gave rise to the 28 T cell receptor beta chains below, sequenced in a study of cytomegalovirus exposure and HLA in healthy donors. Researchers ran the PCR with 60 Vbeta and 13 Jbeta primers. Measured with immunoSEQ multiplex PCR; TCRdb has only the in-frame clones, and not every one. Here the sample spans roughly 130,000 clones, more than 70% being singletons. Source material: PBMCs. The source is a human donor in good health.

J is TRBJ1-1 and V is TRBV19; 8 nucleotides agree with TRBD1. After removal of 6 bases from V and 2 bases from J, the junction contained 17 bases not matched to a gene. CDR1 is LNHDA and CDR2 is SQIVND in the germline V gene (reference sequence). The CDR3 is 18 residues long. The CDR3: CASRGVRDRITINTEAFF. CDR3 coding DNA: TGTGCCAGTAGAGGGGTCCGGGACAGGATAACAATCAACACTGAAGCTTTCTTT.

This clone was counted a single time. This chain connects TRBV9 to TRBJ2-3, with 11 bases that match TRBD2. Trimming cost V 2 bases and J 2 bases; bases outside gene matches: 4. The CDR3 has 16 residues. The germline CDR1 and CDR2 sequences are SGDLS and YYNGEE. The CDR3 DNA reads as TGTGCCAGCAGCGTTTTTAGCGGGGGGGTCACAGATACGCAGTATTTT. Its translation is CASSVFSGGVTDTQYF.

This clone was seen only a few times. The chain is built from TRBV27 and TRBJ2-7; 9 bases match TRBD2. Trimming removed 3 bases from V and 5 bases from J; junction bases left unmatched: 8. CDR1 is MNHEY, CDR2 SMNVEV, per germline (reference sequence). The CDR3 runs to 15 residues. The CDR3 spells CASSFLPLAGNEQYF. DNA of the CDR3: TGTGCCAGCAGTTTCCTCCCGCTAGCGGGGAACGAGCAGTACTTC.

The rearrangement uses TRBV12-5 and TRBJ1-5; 9 bases are a match to TRBD1. Germline trimming cut 5 bases from V and 3 bases from J; bases unmatched to any gene: 5. The CDR3 extends over 15 amino acids. CDR1 is LGHNT and CDR2 is FRNRAP in the germline V gene. The DNA for the CDR3 is TGTGCTAGTGGTGGGGGACAGGGAAACAATCAGCCCCAGCATTTT. Protein product: CASGGGQGNNQPQHF.

V is TRBV9 and J is TRBJ2-1; 15 bases are shared with TRBD2. Germline V gives CDR1 SGDLS, CDR2 YYNGEE. The CDR3 covers 19 residues. V lost 0 bases and J lost 7; bases outside the gene matches: 11. The CDR3 bases are TGTGCCAGCAGCGTAGGGACTAGCGGGGGGGCCGTAGGATGGAATGAGCAGTTCTTC. Protein: CASSVGTSGGAVGWNEQFF.

The V and J genes are TRBV18 and TRBJ1-4; no clear D. Germline V gene data show CDR1 as KGHSH and CDR2 as LQKENI. Trimming removed 2 bases from V and 5 bases from J, with 15 bases in between. The CDR3 covers 16 residues. Here the CDR3 reads CASSPMSSVPNEKLFF. The DNA for the CDR3 is TGTGCCAGCTCACCAATGTCGTCAGTGCCAAATGAAAAACTGTTTTTT.

This clone was counted a few times. Other nucleotide sequences from this sample produce the same CDR3. The V and J genes are TRBV7-2 and TRBJ1-1; unclear D gene. The CDR3 is 13 residues long. The V gene's germline CDR1 is SGHTA and CDR2 FQGNSA. The V and J ends lost 0 bases and 7 bases respectively, with 9 bases between them. CDR3 DNA sequence: TGTGCCAGCAGCTTAGCGCTGGGCTATGAAGCTTTCTTT. Protein product: CASSLALGYEAFF.

CDR3 coding DNA: TGTGCCAGCAGCCTGACAGGGAAAGGTGAAAAACTGTTTTTT. This codes for CASSLTGKGEKLFF. The J gene is TRBJ1-4, the V gene TRBV5-4, with 7 bases fitting TRBD1. The V gene end was trimmed by 4 bases and the J gene end by 7 bases; junction bases not matched to a gene: 7. Germline assignment: CDR1 SGHNT and CDR2 YYREEE (reference sequence). This CDR3 spans 14 amino acids.

As for this clone: The sample contains more than one DNA sequence encoding this CDR3. The V and J genes are TRBV5-6 and TRBJ2-7; tentatively, D is TRBD1 (5 bases). Germline assignment: CDR1 SGHDT and CDR2 YYEEEE. The CDR3 has 14 residues. V was pared by 2 bases and J by 3 bases, with 12 bases between. The CDR3 DNA reads as TGTGCCAGCAGCTTTTCAGGGCAGGGCTACGAGCAGTACTTC. Protein: CASSFSGQGYEQYF.

The gene calls are TRBV5-8 and TRBJ1-1; D is possibly TRBD1 (6 bases). The V and J ends lost 5 bases and 11 bases respectively, with 28 bases between them. CDR3 length: 16 amino acids. The germline CDR1 and CDR2 sequences are SGHTS and YDEGEE. The chain's CDR3 is CASSMGPDSAIEGAFF. CDR3 DNA: TGTGCCAGCAGTATGGGCCCGGACAGCGCAATAGAGGGGGCTTTCTTT.

V gene TRBV25-1 combines with J gene TRBJ1-6; TRBD1 might be the D (6 bases). The CDR3 sequence is 13 residues long. Trimming took off 4 bases at V and 14 bases at J, with 15 bases between the two ends. The germline V gene has CDR1 MGHDK and CDR2 SYGVNS. The CDR3 nucleotides read TGTGCCAGCAGTGGGAGAGGGGGAGAATCCCTCCACTTT. Encoded protein: CASSGRGGESLHF.

A single count supports this clone. This chain links TRBV11-2 with TRBJ2-1; 7 nucleotides line up with TRBD2. Trimming took 4 bases from V and 8 from J; bases not matched to a gene: 11. Germline CDR1 is SGHAT and CDR2 is FQNNGV. The CDR3 is 15 residues long. The CDR3 reads CASSSGGTIFYEQFF. Written as DNA, the CDR3 is TGTGCCAGCAGCTCCGGAGGGACTATTTTTTATGAGCAGTTCTTC.

The V gene is TRBV5-8, the J gene TRBJ2-7; D gene uncertain. Looked up from germline, CDR1 is SGHTS and CDR2 is YDEGEE. Between the trimmed V and J ends, which lost 0 bases and 7 bases, there was a span of 11 bases. CDR3 size: 13 residues. The CDR3 DNA follows: TGTGCCAGCAGCTTGGGCCCGGGTTTTGAGCAGTACTTC. Translation: CASSLGPGFEQYF.

This clone appeared once. This chain uses TRBV27 with TRBJ2-7; 11 bases are a match to TRBD2. V was pared by 2 bases and J by 4 bases, with 1 base of the junction left unmatched. Germline CDR1 MNHEY, CDR2 SMNVEV (reference sequence). The CDR3 is made up of 14 amino acids. CDR3 in amino acids: CASSLGTSGYEQYF. The DNA of the CDR3 is TGTGCCAGCAGTTTAGGGACTAGCGGTTACGAGCAGTACTTC.

The CDR3 DNA reads as TGTGCCAGCAGGCTGGGGTGGACAGGGGATGACGAGCAGTACTTC. Translating it yields CASRLGWTGDDEQYF. The J gene is TRBJ2-5, the V gene TRBV2; 9 bases map to TRBD1. The J call may be wrong; the DNA end is better matched by TRBJ2-7. The CDR3 is 15 amino acids. CDR1 is SNHLY, CDR2 FYNNEI, per germline.

The CDR3 DNA is TGTGCCAGCCCAGGGGCTAACTATGGCTACACCTTC. It translates to CASPGANYGYTF. The chain combines TRBV6-5 with TRBJ1-2, with a tentative D call TRBD1 (6 bases). The V end lost 8 bases, the J end lost 0 bases, and 7 bases lay between the germline ends. This CDR3 is 12 amino acids long. The germline V gene encodes CDR1 MNHEY and CDR2 SVGAGI.

The rearrangement links TRBV7-9 to TRBJ2-1; D possibly corresponds to TRBD1 (6 bases). The germline V gene encodes CDR1 SEHNR and CDR2 FQNEAQ (reference sequence). There are 14 residues in the CDR3. The germline V and J ends were trimmed by 3 bases and 5 bases, with 11 bases remaining between them. The CDR3 region is CASSFTGKDNEQFF. Here the CDR3 DNA reads TGTGCCAGCAGCTTTACAGGGAAAGACAATGAGCAGTTCTTC.

The chain couples TRBV5-1 to TRBJ2-5, with a tentative D call TRBD2 (5 bases). The germline V and J ends were trimmed by 4 bases and 5 bases, with 21 bases remaining between them. Germline V gene sequence: CDR1 SGHRS, CDR2 YFSETQ. The CDR3 contains 16 residues. The CDR3 sequence: CASSGSRGQVWETQYF. CDR3 nucleotide sequence: TGCGCCAGCAGCGGTTCAAGAGGGCAGGTTTGGGAGACCCAGTACTTC.

Concerning this clone: Different DNA sequences within this sample yield the same CDR3. The chain combines TRBV27 with TRBJ2-7; perhaps TRBD1 as D (5 bases). Germline V gene lookup returns CDR1 MNHEY and CDR2 SMNVEV (reference sequence). This CDR3 comprises 13 residues. Trimming removed 3 bases from V and 4 bases from J, with 10 bases in between. As DNA, the CDR3 is TGTGCCAGCAGTTTGGGGCAGTCTTACGAGCAGTACTTC. It encodes CASSLGQSYEQYF.

V and J are TRBV4-2 and TRBJ1-2, with D perhaps matching TRBD1 (5 bases). Trimming removed 1 base from V and 8 bases from J, with 17 bases in between. Germline CDR1 LGHNA, CDR2 YNFKEQ. This CDR3 has 15 amino acids. CDR3 in amino acids: CASSQGVVGLSGYTF. The CDR3, as DNA: TGTGCCAGCAGCCAAGGTGTTGTGGGGCTGTCCGGCTACACCTTC.

The chain employs TRBV25-1 and TRBJ2-7; D gene uncertain. This CDR3 is built from 13 residues. With 4 bases removed from V and 9 bases from J, the gap between germline ends came to 16 bases. Germline V gives CDR1 MGHDK, CDR2 SYGVNS. The CDR3 region has the DNA TGTGCCAGCAGTGGCAGGAATCCAAGATGGCAGTACTTC. It encodes CASSGRNPRWQYF.

The chain carries TRBV29-1 and TRBJ1-1; D is perhaps TRBD1 (6 bases). The V gene's germline CDR1 is SQVTM and CDR2 ANQGSEA. Trimming pared 3 bases from V and 4 bases from J, leaving 9 bases between. The CDR3 is 12 amino acids. This CDR3 is CSVDSDSTEAFF. DNA of the CDR3: TGCAGCGTTGATTCGGACAGCACTGAAGCTTTCTTT.

The V call is TRBV5-5, the J call TRBJ2-1; 9 bases align to TRBD2. The CDR3 runs 17 residues. Trimming cost V 4 bases and J 6 bases; bases outside gene matches: 14. Germline CDR1 and CDR2: SGHKS and YYEKEE (reference sequence). The CDR3 here is CASSQESSAGGLNEQFF. Here the CDR3 DNA reads TGTGCCAGCAGCCAAGAGAGCTCCGCGGGGGGGCTCAATGAGCAGTTCTTC. The complete variable domain, with remaining parts taken from reference TRBV5-5 and TRBJ2-1, reads DAGVTQSPTHLIKTRGQQVTLRCSPISGHKSVSWYQQVLGQGPQFIFQYYEKEERGRGNFPDRFSARQFPNYSSELNVNALLLGDSALYLCASSQESSAGGLNEQFFGPGTRLTVL.

The chain uses TRBV18 and TRBJ2-7, with D tentatively TRBD2 (5 bases). Germline V gene lookup returns CDR1 KGHSH and CDR2 LQKENI. Trimming took off 1 base at V and 8 bases at J, with 18 bases between the two ends. There are 15 residues in the CDR3. The CDR3 here is CASSPRVTQPSKQYF. DNA of the CDR3: TGTGCCAGCTCACCACGGGTGACCCAACCTAGCAAGCAGTACTTC.

There are a few counts of this clone. This sequence joins TRBV5-4 and TRBJ2-7; TRBD1 might be the D (5 bases). Germline CDR1 SGHNT, CDR2 YYREEE (reference sequence). V gave up 1 base and J gave up 3 bases, with 11 bases separating them. The CDR3 consists of 14 residues. Here the CDR3 DNA reads TGTGCCAGCAGCTTGTGGGTGGACAACTACGAGCAGTACTTC. Its protein is CASSLWVDNYEQYF.

V gene TRBV5-1 combines with J gene TRBJ1-2, with a possible D match to TRBD1 (5 bases). The CDR3 contains 11 residues. Trimming removed 4 bases from V and 7 bases from J, with 8 bases in between. Germline V gives CDR1 SGHRS, CDR2 YFSETQ. The CDR3 nucleotides read TGCGCCAGCAGCGGGAGGGGTGGCTACACCTTC. Its protein product is CASSGRGGYTF. Looking up the rest from reference TRBV5-1 and TRBJ1-2 gives the full variable domain: KAGVTQTPRYLIKTRGQQVTLSCSPISGHRSVSWYQQTPGQGLQFLFEYFSETQRNKGNFPGRFSGRQFSNSRSEMNVSTLELGDSALYLCASSGRGGYTFGSGTRLTVV.

J is TRBJ2-5 and V is TRBV21-1; the tabulated D call, TRBD2, remains unverified against the DNA. TRBV21-1 is noted as a pseudogene. This CDR3 contains 14 residues. The CDR3 spells CASSKNWYQETQYF. The DNA of the CDR3 is TGTGCCAGCAGCAAAAACTGGTACCAAGAGACCCAGTACTTC.

This clone was recorded only once. The chain links TRBV5-6 to TRBJ2-3; TRBD2 is a possible D gene (5 bases). The CDR3 spans 15 residues. The germline V gene has CDR1 SGHDT and CDR2 YYEEEE. V was cut by 3 bases and J by 2 bases, with 13 bases left in between. This CDR3 is CASSSFEGITDTQYF. The CDR3 nucleotides are TGTGCCAGCAGCTCCTTCGAGGGTATCACAGATACGCAGTATTTT.